Listed here are 22 T cell receptor beta chains from one sample, sequenced in a study of graft-versus-host responses after intestinal transplantation. The table came from immunoSEQ multiplex PCR; TCRdb's copy has only in-frame clones and leaves some out. The table has 13,000 to 15,000 clones, just under 75% seen once. Graft specimens yielded both intraepithelial and lamina propria lymphocytes. Here the sequenced sample was ileum tissue, taken 16 days after intestinal transplant. These TCRs come from a human patient who received an intestinal transplant, so some T cells may come from the graft donor.

The chain employs TRBV4-1 and TRBJ1-1; 8 bases line up with TRBD1. V dropped 4 bases and J dropped 4; count of bases not matched to a gene: 11. The CDR3 covers 16 residues. CDR1 MGHRA and CDR2 YSYEKL come from the germline V gene. In DNA, the CDR3 is TGCGCCAGCAGCCCGTGGGATGGACAGGGAGGCACTGAAGCTTTCTTT. Its protein product is CASSPWDGQGGTEAFF.

V is TRBV2 and J is TRBJ2-7; 9 positions match TRBD2. Germline CDR1 and CDR2: SNHLY and FYNNEI. V lost 6 bases and J lost 3; bases outside the gene matches: 6. The CDR3 consists of 14 residues. CDR3 region: CASRVSGSNYEQYF. The CDR3 DNA reads TGTGCCAGCAGGGTTAGCGGGAGTAACTACGAGCAGTACTTC.

This clone appeared a single time. This chain links TRBV7-9 with TRBJ2-7; a possible D gene is TRBD1 (6 bases). Germline lookup yields CDR1 SEHNR and CDR2 FQNEAQ (reference sequence). CDR3 length: 18 residues. V was trimmed by 2 bases and J by 0 bases, leaving 20 bases between them. The CDR3 spells CASSLRGLGTIHSYEQYF. The CDR3 DNA reads as TGTGCCAGCAGCTTAAGGGGGTTGGGCACAATTCACTCCTACGAGCAGTACTTC. Full variable domain (outside the CDR3, taken from reference TRBV7-9 and TRBJ2-7): DTGVSQNPRHKITKRGQNVTFRCDPISEHNRLYWYRQTLGQGPEFLTYFQNEAQLEKSRLLSDRFSAERPKGSFSTLEIQRTEQGDSAMYLCASSLRGLGTIHSYEQYFGPGTRLTVT.

V gene TRBV21-1 combines with J gene TRBJ2-7; the D call in the table, TRBD2, was not verified against the DNA. TRBV21-1 is annotated as a pseudogene. The CDR3 is 16 amino acids. The CDR3 nucleotides read TGTGCCAGCAGCAAAAACCAGCGGGAGGAAGGATACGAGCAGTACTTC. It is translated as CASSKNQREEGYEQYF.

The CDR3 nucleotides read TGTGCCTGGTCGACAGGCCCCCCGTTAGAGGTGTCGGTAAACACCATATATTTT. Its translation: CAWSTGPPLEVSVNTIYF. The chain combines TRBV6-4 with TRBJ1-3, with D tentatively TRBD1 (6 bases). This CDR3 is built from 18 residues. Germline V gene data show CDR1 as MRHNA and CDR2 as SNTAGT. V gave up 11 bases and J gave up 6 bases, with 32 bases separating them.

CDR3 in amino acids: CASSHLQRGGDEQFF. DNA for the CDR3: TGTGCCAGCAGCCACCTACAAAGGGGAGGGGATGAGCAGTTCTTC. The chain employs TRBV7-6 and TRBJ2-1; 7 nucleotides line up with TRBD2. V shed 5 bases and J 8 bases; nucleotides not matched to a gene: 12. Germline-derived CDR1 and CDR2 are SGHVS and FNYEAQ. The CDR3 is made up of 15 amino acids.

V gene TRBV19 combines with J gene TRBJ2-1, with 9 nucleotides matching TRBD2. The CDR3 contains 15 residues. The V gene end was trimmed by 8 bases and the J gene end by 6 bases; junction bases not matched to a gene: 11. Germline-derived CDR1 and CDR2 are LNHDA and SQIVND (reference sequence). The CDR3 region has the DNA TGTGCCAGTGGGGTCGGCGGGGGGGCCCTCAATGAGCAGTTCTTC. Residues: CASGVGGGALNEQFF.

The chain is built from TRBV27 and TRBJ2-7; D perhaps matches TRBD1 (6 bases). Germline CDR1 is MNHEY and CDR2 is SMNVEV (reference sequence). The CDR3 spans 15 residues. Trimming shortened V by 4 bases and J by 3 bases, and 16 bases separated the two germline ends. CDR3: CASSSGGRSFYEQYF. The CDR3 region has the DNA TGTGCCAGCAGTTCTGGGGGCAGGTCTTTCTACGAGCAGTACTTC.

V is TRBV21-1 and J is TRBJ1-2; TRBD1 is taken as the D call from the table, unchecked against the DNA. TRBV21-1 is shown as a pseudogene. The CDR3 loop spans 17 amino acids. As DNA, the CDR3 is TGTGCCAGCAGCAAAGGGACCAACAGGGGTCCTCACTATGGCTACACCTTC. Translation: CASSKGTNRGPHYGYTF.

This chain connects TRBV5-8 to TRBJ2-3; 11 bases align to TRBD2. CDR3 length: 17 residues. The ends lost 0 bases at V and 4 bases at J; junction bases unmatched: 7. CDR1 is SGHTS, CDR2 YDEGEE, per germline. Written as DNA, the CDR3 is TGTGCCAGCAGCTTGGCCAAAACTAGCGGGAGCTCAGATACGCAGTATTTT. Its protein product is CASSLAKTSGSSDTQYF.

This clone was seen a few times. The chain uses TRBV6-5 and TRBJ2-3; maybe TRBD2 (5 bases). The CDR3 loop spans 14 amino acids. Trimming stripped 6 bases from V and 3 bases from J, with 13 bases between. Germline assignment: CDR1 MNHEY and CDR2 SVGAGI. The CDR3 here is CASSDSAMTDTQYF. The CDR3 bases are TGTGCCAGCAGCGATAGCGCGATGACAGATACGCAGTATTTT.

The chain is built from TRBV4-1 and TRBJ2-7; 9 nucleotides match TRBD1. There are 18 residues in the CDR3. J lost 3 bases, V lost 4 bases, and 16 bases had no gene match. From germline, CDR1 is MGHRA and CDR2 YSYEKL. For the CDR3, the DNA is TGCGCCAGCAGCCGCACCTTAGCCGTACGGGACAGGGACTACGAGCAGTACTTC. It translates to CASSRTLAVRDRDYEQYF.

This clone was seen only a few times. This chain connects TRBV7-9 to TRBJ2-5; possibly TRBD1 for D (6 bases). V shed 3 bases and J shed 5 bases, with 13 bases lying between them. CDR1 is SEHNR and CDR2 is FQNEAQ in the germline V gene (reference sequence). The CDR3 extends over 14 amino acids. The CDR3 region is CASSFLTGGETQYF. As DNA, the CDR3 is TGTGCCAGCAGCTTTCTGACAGGCGGGGAGACCCAGTACTTC.

The rearrangement joins TRBV7-9 to TRBJ1-1, with 10 bases fitting TRBD1. The junction had 5 bases not matched to a gene; V was cut back by 5 bases and J by 5 bases. The germline V gene encodes CDR1 SEHNR and CDR2 FQNEAQ (reference sequence). The CDR3 totals 14 residues. The CDR3 DNA reads TGTGCCAGCAGCCTGACAGGGGGCAGGACTGAAGCTTTCTTT. Translation gives CASSLTGGRTEAFF.

The V call is TRBV15, the J call TRBJ2-1, with D possibly TRBD1 on 6 matching bases. V shed 1 base and J shed 6 bases, with 13 bases lying between them. Germline-derived CDR1 and CDR2 are LNHNV and YYDKDF (reference sequence). The length of the CDR3 is 15 residues. The CDR3 spells CATSRGQVWGNEQFF. For the CDR3, the DNA is TGTGCCACCAGCAGAGGACAGGTCTGGGGCAATGAGCAGTTCTTC.

The chain carries TRBV7-3 and TRBJ2-1; the D gene is possibly TRBD2 (6 bases). There are 14 residues in the CDR3. Trimming cost V 5 bases and J 8 bases, with 16 bases left between them. The germline V gene has CDR1 SGHTA and CDR2 FQGTGA. CDR3: CASSREPYTDEQFF. CDR3 sequence (DNA): TGTGCCAGCAGCCGGGAGCCTTATACCGATGAGCAGTTCTTC.

This clone was detected a few times. This chain links TRBV27 with TRBJ1-5; D unclear. The CDR3 extends over 13 amino acids. Per the germline V gene, CDR1 is MNHEY and CDR2 is SMNVEV (reference sequence). Trimming stripped 4 bases from V and 7 bases from J, with 11 bases between. The CDR3 reads CASSSLSRQPQHF. In nucleotides, the CDR3 is TGTGCCAGCAGTTCCCTGTCGAGGCAGCCCCAGCATTTT.

This sequence joins TRBV5-4 and TRBJ2-7, with TRBD2 matching 7 bases. Trimming cost V 4 bases and J 6 bases; bases outside gene matches: 4. CDR3 length: 12 amino acids. The germline V gene encodes CDR1 SGHNT and CDR2 YYREEE (reference sequence). As DNA, the CDR3 is TGTGCCAGCAGCCTTGGGAGGGTCGAGCAGTACTTC. Amino acid sequence: CASSLGRVEQYF.

Relative to its sample, this clone is large. V gene TRBV9 combines with J gene TRBJ1-2; 10 bases fit TRBD1. CDR1 and CDR2 (germline): SGDLS, YYNGEE. V was clipped by 2 bases and J by 5 bases; unmatched bases: 3. The CDR3 has 14 amino acids. The CDR3 loop reads CASSVGTGDYGYTF. CDR3 nucleotides: TGTGCCAGCAGCGTCGGGACAGGGGATTATGGCTACACCTTC.

The genes are TRBV5-4 and TRBJ1-2, with 9 bases fitting TRBD1. Germline values: CDR1 SGHNT, CDR2 YYREEE (reference sequence). After removal of 3 bases from V and 5 bases from J, the junction contained 5 bases not matched to a gene. This CDR3 is 14 amino acids long. The CDR3 protein is CASSSLQGAYGYTF. The CDR3 DNA reads as TGTGCCAGCAGCTCACTACAGGGGGCATATGGCTACACCTTC.

The V call is TRBV6-6, the J call TRBJ2-7; possibly TRBD1 for D (6 bases). The CDR3 length is 16 residues. The germline CDR1 and CDR2 sequences are MNHNY and SVGAGI (reference sequence). Trimming removed 6 bases at V and 3 bases at J, with 21 bases between. CDR3 loop: CASRPTPGQLVYEQYF. Written as DNA, the CDR3 is TGTGCCAGCAGGCCTACACCTGGACAGCTTGTCTACGAGCAGTACTTC.

The chain carries TRBV28 and TRBJ2-2; 7 nucleotides match TRBD2. The CDR3 sequence is 15 residues long. Germline V gene lookup returns CDR1 MDHEN and CDR2 SYDVKM. Trimming at V came to 3 bases and at J to 6 bases, leaving 7 bases not matched to a gene. The CDR3 coding sequence is TGTGCCAGCAGTTTGCTGCGGGCGGGGGCCGGGGAGCTGTTTTTT. Protein product: CASSLLRAGAGELFF.